The rows below give T cell receptor beta chains drawn from one sample of a study of identical twins. Each CDR3 protein gets one entry after TCRdb re-called the 5' RACE reads with MiXCR. The sample lists a few hundred thousand distinct CDR3 sequences, roughly 13% occurring once. The same data also contributed to another study, on yellow fever vaccine responses in identical twins.

Sequencing used memory (CD45RO+) T cells sorted from blood. All receptors derive from a woman younger than 30 in good health. The CDR3 runs from the conserved cysteine through the conserved F or W. A D gene is named only where the DNA matches it firmly. Only some rows state a clone size, as once, few, many or a class for expanded clones.

TRBV15	many	TRBJ2-3	TRBD1	CATSRQRTGGPDTQYF	TGTGCCACCAGCCGACAGAGGACAGGGGGCCCAGATACGCAGTATTTT
TRBV4-3	NA	TRBJ2-7	NA	CASSPRDGSTYEQYF	TGCGCCAGCAGCCCCCGGGACGGCTCAACGTACGAGCAGTACTTC
TRBV3-1	NA	TRBJ2-7	NA	CASSQGTHVSEQYF	TGTGCCAGCAGCCAAGGGACACATGTCAGCGAGCAGTACTTC
TRBV5-6	many	TRBJ2-4	TRBD2	CASSRPGTSGNIQYF	TGTGCCAGCAGCCGTCCCGGGACTAGCGGAAACATTCAGTACTTC
TRBV7-9	few	TRBJ2-5	NA	CASSPAAATQYF	TGTGCCAGCAGCCCCGCTGCGGCGACCCAGTACTTC
TRBV7-9	few	TRBJ2-3	TRBD1	CASSSGQGARTDTQYF	TGTGCCAGCAGCTCAGGACAGGGGGCGCGCACAGATACGCAGTATTTT
TRBV6-5	few	TRBJ2-7	NA	CASSLGLVSESYEQYF	TGTGCCAGCAGTTTGGGGCTAGTTAGTGAGTCCTACGAGCAGTACTTC
TRBV7-2	NA	TRBJ1-2	TRBD1	CASSNTAGGGYGYTF	TGTGCCAGCAGCAACACCGCAGGGGGCGGCTATGGCTACACCTTC
TRBV11-2	many	TRBJ2-3	TRBD2	CASSEGLAGGGGTDTQYF	TGTGCCAGCAGCGAGGGACTAGCGGGGGGCGGGGGCACAGATACGCAGTATTTT
TRBV6-2/TRBV6-3	NA	TRBJ2-7	TRBD2	CALGGGRGFEQYF	TGTGCCCTCGGCGGCGGGAGGGGCTTCGAGCAGTACTTC
TRBV19	NA	TRBJ2-1	TRBD2	CASNLGGGGHNEQFF	TGTGCCAGTAACCTTGGCGGGGGAGGTCACAATGAGCAGTTCTTC
TRBV7-9	many	TRBJ1-1	NA	CASSLGTGTEAFF	TGTGCCAGCAGCTTAGGGACCGGCACTGAAGCTTTCTTT
TRBV30	few	TRBJ1-3	TRBD1	CAWSLGRWTGERGHTIYF	TGTGCCTGGAGTTTGGGGCGATGGACAGGGGAAAGAGGTCACACCATATATTTT
TRBV2	NA	TRBJ2-7	NA	CASYDSYEQYF	TGTGCCAGCTATGACTCCTACGAGCAGTACTTC
TRBV5-8	NA	TRBJ1-2	TRBD1	CASSLAPTGAYGYTF	TGTGCCAGCAGCTTGGCCCCGACAGGGGCATATGGCTACACCTTC
TRBV4-2	NA	TRBJ2-7	NA	CASSQDLVRGFSYEQYF	TGTGCCAGCAGCCAAGATTTGGTCCGAGGGTTTTCCTACGAGCAGTACTTC
TRBV20-1	many	TRBJ2-1	TRBD2	CSASSPTSHEQFF	TGCAGTGCTAGTTCTCCGACTAGCCATGAGCAGTTCTTC
TRBV7-9	few	TRBJ2-2	NA	CASSPTRTITGELFF	TGTGCCAGCAGCCCTACGAGGACAATAACCGGGGAGCTGTTTTTT
TRBV10-3	few	TRBJ1-2	NA	CAISESGAVYTF	TGTGCCATCAGTGAGTCGGGCGCAGTCTACACCTTC
TRBV2	NA	TRBJ2-2	NA	CASSEVKMGSSSTGELFF	TGTGCCAGCAGTGAAGTGAAAATGGGGTCTTCGAGCACCGGGGAGCTGTTTTTT
TRBV20-1	many	TRBJ2-1	NA	CSGRGTQEFNEQFF	TGCAGTGGAAGGGGGACCCAAGAGTTCAATGAGCAGTTCTTC
TRBV7-2	few	TRBJ2-3	NA	CASSEEGFPTDTQYF	TGTGCCAGCAGCGAAGAGGGGTTCCCCACAGATACGCAGTATTTT
TRBV20-1	NA	TRBJ2-3	TRBD2	CCASDRQLAGADTQYF	TGCTGTGCTAGTGACAGACAACTAGCGGGCGCAGATACGCAGTATTTT
TRBV20-1	many	TRBJ2-4	TRBD1	CSAPQGKLNLAKNIQYF	TGCAGTGCCCCACAGGGGAAGCTGAACCTAGCCAAAAACATTCAGTACTTC
TRBV3-1	NA	TRBJ2-3	TRBD2	CASSLTSGGAYDTQYF	TGTGCCAGCAGCCTCACTAGCGGGGGGGCATATGATACGCAGTATTTT
TRBV20-1	NA	TRBJ2-7	NA	CSAKGDPSYEQYF	TGCAGTGCCAAAGGGGACCCTTCCTACGAGCAGTACTTC
TRBV20-1	many	TRBJ2-1	NA	CSASIRGVDNEQFF	TGCAGTGCTAGTATCAGGGGCGTCGACAATGAGCAGTTCTTC
TRBV7-2	many	TRBJ2-6	NA	CASSFSGANVLTF	TGTGCCAGCAGCTTCTCTGGGGCCAACGTCCTGACTTTC
TRBV20-1	NA	TRBJ2-7	NA	CSASWQGHEQYF	TGCAGTGCTAGTTGGCAGGGACACGAGCAGTACTTC
TRBV5-1	few	TRBJ2-5	NA	CASSWGAGQETQYF	TGCGCCAGCAGCTGGGGGGCCGGACAAGAGACCCAGTACTTC
TRBV9	NA	TRBJ2-5	TRBD1	CASSVGPQTGGFQETQYF	TGTGCCAGCAGCGTAGGGCCCCAGACAGGGGGCTTCCAAGAGACCCAGTACTTC
TRBV7-2	few	TRBJ2-1	NA	CASSPSGLSPGDEQFF	TGTGCCAGCAGCCCTTCGGGGCTCTCCCCGGGGGATGAGCAGTTCTTC
TRBV20-1	NA	TRBJ2-1	TRBD1	CSAPGEGTGGWGEQFF	TGCAGTGCTCCGGGGGAAGGGACAGGGGGATGGGGTGAGCAGTTCTTC
TRBV4-1	few	TRBJ2-1	TRBD1	CASSPDRAYNEQFF	TGCGCCAGCAGCCCGGACAGGGCCTACAATGAGCAGTTCTTC
TRBV11-2	NA	TRBJ2-1	TRBD2	CASSLDPAGGWDEQFF	TGTGCCAGCAGCTTAGATCCAGCGGGAGGGTGGGATGAGCAGTTCTTC
TRBV4-1	NA	TRBJ2-2	NA	CASSQGFRDTQTGELFF	TGCGCCAGCAGCCAAGGGTTCCGGGACACACAAACCGGGGAGCTGTTTTTT
TRBV6-5	many	TRBJ2-3	TRBD1	CATGQEDTQYF	TGTGCCACGGGACAGGAGGATACGCAGTATTTT
TRBV28	NA	TRBJ1-1	TRBD1	CASRTGGGTEAFF	TGTGCCAGCCGGACAGGGGGGGGGACTGAAGCTTTCTTT
TRBV7-2	NA	TRBJ2-2	NA	CASSHRGSPLTGELFF	TGTGCCAGCAGCCATAGGGGTAGCCCCTTAACCGGGGAGCTGTTTTTT
TRBV28	NA	TRBJ2-7	NA	CASSSQGGTTREQYF	TGTGCCAGCAGTTCCCAAGGGGGTACAACGCGCGAGCAGTACTTC
TRBV5-1	many	TRBJ2-1	TRBD2	CASSYSRLAGGYNEQFF	TGCGCCAGCAGCTACTCCAGACTAGCGGGAGGGTACAATGAGCAGTTCTTC
TRBV6-6	few	TRBJ2-7	NA	CASSYFEIPYF	TGTGCCAGCAGTTACTTCGAGATTCCGTACTTC
TRBV5-6	many	TRBJ2-5	TRBD2	CASSYGTSGQETQYF	TGTGCCAGCAGCTACGGGACTAGCGGCCAAGAGACCCAGTACTTC
TRBV20-1	few	TRBJ2-3	TRBD2	CSATALAGQADTQYF	TGCAGTGCTACGGCACTAGCGGGACAAGCAGATACGCAGTATTTT
TRBV3-1	few	TRBJ2-5	TRBD2	CASSLRTSGRKETQYF	TGTGCCAGCAGCCTGCGGACTAGCGGGAGAAAAGAGACCCAGTACTTC